The 20 T cell receptor beta chains reported below all come from one sample, sequenced in a study of T cell responses to AZD1222 COVID-19 vaccine. Generated by immunoSEQ multiplex PCR, the TCRdb table keeps only in-frame clones and is missing some. The sample carries roughly 150,000 clones, about 90% recorded once. Source: peripheral blood, taken on day 0 of AZD1222 vaccination. The receptors here all came from an adult in good health.

The chain joins TRBV30 to TRBJ1-5; TRBD1 matches 8 bases. Germline-derived CDR1 and CDR2 are GTSNPN and SVGIG (reference sequence). This CDR3 is 15 amino acids long. J lost 4 bases, V lost 3 bases, and 8 bases had no gene match. The CDR3 reads CAWRSTGTGNQPQHF. CDR3 nucleotide sequence: TGTGCCTGGAGGAGTACCGGGACAGGTAATCAGCCCCAGCATTTT.

The chain combines TRBV20-1 with TRBJ2-7; 8 nucleotides align to TRBD2. Losses at the gene ends were 3 bases for V and 7 bases for J; bases not matched to a gene: 11. CDR3 length equals 14 residues. The germline V gene encodes CDR1 DFQATT and CDR2 SNEGSKA (reference sequence). Written as DNA, the CDR3 is TGCAGTGCTAGTTTCGTAGCGGGAACGGGGGAGCAGTACTTC. Its translation is CSASFVAGTGEQYF.

This chain links TRBV29-1 with TRBJ1-1; D not certain. Germline loops: CDR1 SQVTM, CDR2 ANQGSEA. The length of the CDR3 is 11 residues. Trimming shortened V by 5 bases and J by 2 bases, and 6 bases separated the two germline ends. The CDR3 is CSVNYNTEAFF. The CDR3, as DNA: TGCAGCGTTAACTATAACACTGAAGCTTTCTTT. Looking up the rest from reference TRBV29-1 and TRBJ1-1 gives the full variable domain: SAVISQKPSRDICQRGTSLTIQCQVDSQVTMMFWYRQQPGQSLTLIATANQGSEATYESGFVIDKFPISRPNLTFSTLTVSNMSPEDSSIYLCSVNYNTEAFFGQGTRLTVV.

This clone has only one observation. This rearrangement joins TRBV7-9 to TRBJ2-1; perhaps TRBD1 as D (6 bases). Looked up from germline, CDR1 is SEHNR and CDR2 is FQNEAQ (reference sequence). CDR3 length equals 15 residues. The V end lost 5 bases, the J end lost 6 bases, and 17 bases lay between the germline ends. The CDR3, as DNA: TGTGCCAGCAGCCGGACAGTGGGTCACCTCAATGAGCAGTTCTTC. Translated: CASSRTVGHLNEQFF. Full variable domain (rest looked up from reference TRBV7-9 and TRBJ2-1): DTGVSQNPRHKITKRGQNVTFRCDPISEHNRLYWYRQTLGQGPEFLTYFQNEAQLEKSRLLSDRFSAERPKGSFSTLEIQRTEQGDSAMYLCASSRTVGHLNEQFFGPGTRLTVL.

The genes are TRBV10-1 and TRBJ2-3; maybe TRBD2 (5 bases). V was cut by 4 bases and J by 5 bases, with 13 bases left in between. This CDR3 region has 14 residues. The germline CDR1 and CDR2 sequences are WNHNN and SYGVQD (reference sequence). CDR3 sequence: CASSGWENEDTQYF. The CDR3 DNA follows: TGCGCCAGCAGTGGTTGGGAGAATGAAGATACGCAGTATTTT.

This chain uses TRBV6-2 or TRBV6-3 with TRBJ1-5; TRBD1 is a possible D gene (6 bases). Germline lookup yields CDR1 MNHEY and CDR2 SVGEGT. The CDR3 is made up of 14 amino acids. V was trimmed by 4 bases and J by 6 bases, leaving 13 bases between them. CDR3: CASSWRGGGQPQHF. The CDR3 DNA is TGTGCCAGCAGTTGGAGGGGGGGAGGTCAGCCCCAGCATTTT.

The CDR3 region is CASSKRQGMNTEAFF. The CDR3 nucleotides are TGTGCCAGCAGTAAACGACAGGGGATGAACACTGAAGCTTTCTTT. This chain connects TRBV6-5 to TRBJ1-1; 8 nucleotides line up with TRBD1. The CDR3 length is 15 residues. The J segment lost 0 bases and the V segment lost 5 bases, leaving 5 bases of the junction unmatched. Germline V CDR1 and CDR2: MNHEY, SVGAGI.

This sequence joins TRBV7-2 and TRBJ1-1; no clear D. Germline CDR1 reads SGHTA; CDR2 reads FQGNSA. The CDR3 loop spans 14 amino acids. The V end was cut by 5 bases, the J end by 0 bases, with 10 bases between. The CDR3 DNA reads as TGTGCCAGCAGCGCTACCCCCATGAACACTGAAGCTTTCTTT. It is translated as CASSATPMNTEAFF.

The chain uses TRBV2 and TRBJ2-1; no clear D gene. V dropped 2 bases and J dropped 0 bases, with 8 bases sitting between them. This CDR3 has 15 amino acids. Germline CDR1 reads SNHLY; CDR2 reads FYNNEI. CDR3 nucleotides: TGTGCCAGCAGTGAACAGAGCAGCTCCTACAATGAGCAGTTCTTC. Its translation: CASSEQSSSYNEQFF.

The chain combines TRBV28 with TRBJ1-1; D call uncertain. There are 14 residues in the CDR3. V shed 3 bases and J shed 6 bases, with 14 bases lying between them. Germline CDR1 reads MDHEN; CDR2 reads SYDVKM. CDR3 amino acids: CASSFFGSTSEAFF. As DNA, the CDR3 is TGTGCCAGCAGTTTTTTTGGCAGCACCTCTGAAGCTTTCTTT.

This chain joins TRBV6-6 and TRBJ2-7, with 10 bases identical to TRBD2. CDR1 MNHNY and CDR2 SVGAGI come from the germline V gene (reference sequence). V dropped 5 bases and J dropped 5; count of bases not matched to a gene: 21. The CDR3 runs to 19 residues. As DNA, the CDR3 is TGTGCCAGCAGTCCCTTTTATTCTCCCAGCGGGAGGGTGGGGGACGAGCAGTACTTC. As protein: CASSPFYSPSGRVGDEQYF.

The chain recombines TRBV12-3 or TRBV12-4 with TRBJ1-6; D uncertain. Trimming shortened V by 3 bases and J by 7 bases, and 4 bases separated the two germline ends. The CDR3 has 12 amino acids. The CDR3 bases are TGTGCCAGCAGTTTGGGGAATTCACCCCTCCACTTT. It specifies CASSLGNSPLHF.

The chain carries TRBV29-1 and TRBJ1-5; D perhaps matches TRBD1 (5 bases). The CDR3 length is 14 residues. Germline V gene sequence: CDR1 SQVTM, CDR2 ANQGSEA. V was shortened by 4 bases and J by 0 bases, with 10 bases between the two germline ends. CDR3 region: CSVGQTNSNQPQHF. As DNA, the CDR3 is TGCAGCGTTGGACAGACGAATAGCAATCAGCCCCAGCATTTT.

V usage is TRBV28 and J usage is TRBJ2-2; D is undetermined. There are 13 residues in the CDR3. Looked up from germline, CDR1 is MDHEN and CDR2 is SYDVKM. V was clipped by 1 base and J by 6 bases, with 6 bases between them. The CDR3 here is CASSLLGPGELFF. DNA for the CDR3: TGTGCCAGCAGTTTATTGGGTCCCGGGGAGCTGTTTTTT.

This chain connects TRBV7-2 to TRBJ1-4; D is uncertain. Germline loops: CDR1 SGHTA, CDR2 FQGNSA. The CDR3 runs 13 residues. Deletions cut 1 base from V and 6 bases from J, with 6 bases between. CDR3: CASSLVADEKLFF. CDR3 DNA sequence: TGTGCCAGCAGCTTAGTGGCAGATGAAAAACTGTTTTTT.

This sequence joins TRBV7-8 and TRBJ2-7; 9 bases line up with TRBD2. J was trimmed by 4 bases and V by 5 bases; bases with no gene match: 9. This CDR3 region has 15 residues. Per the germline V gene, CDR1 is SGHVS and CDR2 is FQNEAQ. The CDR3 spells CASSPRLAELYEQYF. CDR3 nucleotide sequence: TGTGCCAGCAGCCCGCGACTAGCGGAACTATACGAGCAGTACTTC.

The chain recombines TRBV5-1 with TRBJ2-5; 8 bases fit TRBD1. The CDR3 runs to 16 residues. The ends lost 4 bases at V and 3 bases at J; junction bases unmatched: 11. CDR1 SGHRS and CDR2 YFSETQ come from the germline V gene. The DNA of the CDR3 is TGCGCCAGCAGCCTCACTAGCCCAGGGGGCAAAGAGACCCAGTACTTC. Encoded protein: CASSLTSPGGKETQYF.

This clone has only one observation. The chain links TRBV27 to TRBJ1-6; D uncertain. The CDR3 loop spans 15 amino acids. The germline V gene has CDR1 MNHEY and CDR2 SMNVEV (reference sequence). V was trimmed by 1 base and J by 9 bases, leaving 13 bases between them. CDR3 amino acids: CASSLLLAGGSPLHF. The CDR3 region has the DNA TGTGCCAGCAGTTTATTGTTGGCAGGAGGTTCACCCCTCCACTTT.

CDR3 sequence (DNA): TGTGCCAGCAGTTACTTAATCTCCCGGTTCCCCTATGGCTACACCTTC. Translated: CASSYLISRFPYGYTF. J is TRBJ1-2 and V is TRBV6-5; D unresolved. Per the germline V gene, CDR1 is MNHEY and CDR2 is SVGAGI. Between the trimmed V and J ends, which lost 1 base and 4 bases, there was a span of 16 bases. The CDR3 has 16 amino acids.

There are a few counts of this clone. The CDR3 region has the DNA TGTGCCAGCAGTTGGGACTACTACAATGAGCAGTTCTTC. This translates into CASSWDYYNEQFF. The chain is built from TRBV27 and TRBJ2-1; 7 bases align to TRBD2. The V segment lost 4 bases and the J segment 3 bases; nucleotides outside the gene matches: 0. The CDR3 runs to 13 residues. From germline, CDR1 is MNHEY and CDR2 SMNVEV (reference sequence).